The 10 T cell receptor beta chains given below trace back to one sample, sequenced in a study of cytomegalovirus exposure and HLA in healthy donors. The primer mix had 60 Vbeta and 13 Jbeta primers. Only in-frame clones appear in the TCRdb table, and some are missing; sequencing was by immunoSEQ multiplex PCR. With roughly 80,000 clones in the sample, the ten largest clones hold approximately 6%. Sequenced sample: PBMCs. The source is a girl aged 5-17 years in good health and CMV-seropositive.

This chain links TRBV5-6 with TRBJ1-5; TRBD1 matches 7 bases. This CDR3 comprises 15 residues. Germline CDR1 SGHDT, CDR2 YYEEEE. V lost 3 bases and J lost 7; bases outside the gene matches: 10. This CDR3 reads CASSSTGKAGQPQHF. The CDR3 coding sequence is TGTGCCAGCAGCTCGACAGGGAAAGCAGGACAGCCCCAGCATTTT.

This chain joins TRBV5-6 and TRBJ2-1, with D maybe TRBD1 (6 bases). From germline, CDR1 is SGHDT and CDR2 YYEEEE. There are 15 residues in the CDR3. The ends were cut back, 3 bases at V and 0 bases at J, with 10 bases in the middle. The CDR3 loop reads CASSWGQSSYNEQFF. CDR3 sequence (DNA): TGTGCCAGCAGCTGGGGACAAAGCTCCTACAATGAGCAGTTCTTC. Filled out from reference TRBV5-6 and TRBJ2-1, the complete variable domain reads DAGVTQSPTHLIKTRGQQVTLRCSPKSGHDTVSWYQQALGQGPQFIFQYYEEEERQRGNFPDRFSGHQFPNYSSELNVNALLLGDSALYLCASSWGQSSYNEQFFGPGTRLTVL.

The CDR3 protein is CASSEEWGVIPYEQYV. DNA of the CDR3: TGTGCCAGCAGTGAAGAGTGGGGGGTTATCCCCTACGAGCAGTACGTC. J is TRBJ2-7 and V is TRBV6-1; D may be TRBD2 (6 bases). V dropped 1 base and J dropped 2 bases, with 15 bases sitting between them. Germline CDR1 MNHNS, CDR2 SASEGT. CDR3 size: 16 residues.

The chain uses TRBV7-2 and TRBJ1-6; no clear D. V was pared by 0 bases and J by 0 bases, with 12 bases between. Germline CDR1 is SGHTA and CDR2 is FQGNSA. The length of the CDR3 is 18 residues. The CDR3 DNA sequence: TGTGCCAGCAGCTTAGCATACGACGGGAGCTCCTATAATTCACCCCTCCACTTT. It specifies CASSLAYDGSSYNSPLHF.

CDR3 bases: TGCGCCAGCAGCATGTTGGGGGGGCCGAGAGAGACCCAGTACTTC. It specifies CASSMLGGPRETQYF. This chain joins TRBV5-1 and TRBJ2-5, with D perhaps TRBD2 (7 bases). There are 15 residues in the CDR3. Germline V gene lookup returns CDR1 SGHRS and CDR2 YFSETQ. With 4 bases removed from V and 4 bases from J, the gap between germline ends came to 17 bases.

This rearrangement joins TRBV7-9 to TRBJ2-2; TRBD2 matches at 8 bases. The V gene's germline CDR1 is SEHNR and CDR2 FQNEAQ (reference sequence). The junction had 6 bases not matched to a gene; V was cut back by 2 bases and J by 1 base. The CDR3 extends over 17 amino acids. As DNA, the CDR3 is TGTGCCAGCAGCTTAAGTCGGCTAGCGGGGAACACCGGGGAGCTGTTTTTT. Translated, it gives CASSLSRLAGNTGELFF.

The J gene is TRBJ1-3, the V gene TRBV13; tentative D call: TRBD1 (5 bases). Germline V lookup: CDR1 PRHDT, CDR2 FYEKMQ (reference sequence). The CDR3 is made up of 12 amino acids. V shed 5 bases and J shed 7 bases, with 9 bases lying between them. In nucleotides, the CDR3 is TGTGCCAGCAGCCCAGGGTCGAACACCATATATTTT. Its protein is CASSPGSNTIYF.

CDR3 DNA sequence: TGTGCCAGCAGGGTGGGCGTTTACGAGCAGTACTTC. Translation gives CASRVGVYEQYF. The chain combines TRBV2 with TRBJ2-7; D gene unclear. V was trimmed by 6 bases and J by 4 bases, leaving 10 bases between them. The CDR3 has 12 residues. Germline CDR1 and CDR2: SNHLY and FYNNEI.

The chain has TRBV29-1 and TRBJ2-7, with D possibly TRBD1 on 6 matching bases. CDR1 SQVTM and CDR2 ANQGSEA come from the germline V gene. The CDR3 contains 13 residues. V was trimmed by 6 bases and J by 7 bases, leaving 19 bases between them. The CDR3 DNA sequence: TGCAGCGTCCGCCAGGGGCCTCCGGGGGAGCAGTACTTC. The encoded protein is CSVRQGPPGEQYF.

This chain uses TRBV25-1 with TRBJ1-3; D not resolved. The CDR3 is 15 amino acids. Trimming pared 2 bases from V and 6 bases from J, leaving 14 bases between. The germline V gene has CDR1 MGHDK and CDR2 SYGVNS. CDR3 in DNA: TGTGCCAGCAGTGAAACGCGGGGAGCGGCAAACACCATATATTTT. It specifies CASSETRGAANTIYF.